Following are 9 T cell receptor beta chains from one sample sequenced in a study of Graves' ophthalmopathy and Graves' hyperthyroidism. The TCR beta CDR3 regions underwent amplification from RNA transcripts. The library came from an HTBI-primed first-round RT-PCR and a second-round multiplex PCR. Each CDR3 protein gets one entry after TCRdb re-called the multiplex PCR reads with MiXCR. The sample has under 60,000 distinct CDR3 sequences; approximately 47% are singletons. The sample comprised peripheral blood. All receptors come from an adult woman with Graves' ophthalmopathy.

The chain is built from TRBV7-9 and TRBJ2-3, with TRBD1 matching 9 bases. Germline loops: CDR1 SEHNR, CDR2 FQNEAQ (reference sequence). The CDR3 extends over 14 amino acids. V trimming: 4 bases; J trimming: 4 bases; junction bases outside the gene matches: 3. In DNA form, the CDR3 reads TGTGCCAGCAGCTCGGGACAGGGCCCAGATACGCAGTATTTT. Its protein is CASSSGQGPDTQYF. The whole variable domain, remainder taken from reference TRBV7-9 and TRBJ2-3, is DTGVSQNPRHKITKRGQNVTFRCDPISEHNRLYWYRQTLGQGPEFLTYFQNEAQLEKSRLLSDRFSAERPKGSFSTLEIQRTEQGDSAMYLCASSSGQGPDTQYFGPGTRLTVL.

Concerning this clonotype: A read error may produce the germline difference seen at one junction end. This chain connects TRBV25-1 to TRBJ1-5, with 7 positions matching TRBD1. From germline, CDR1 is MGHDK and CDR2 SYGVNS. The CDR3 spans 14 residues. Here the CDR3 DNA reads TGTGCTAGCAGGCTCCAGGGGGTGAGTCAGCCCCAGCATTTT. This gives the protein CASRLQGVSQPQHF.

The rearrangement joins TRBV20-1 to TRBJ2-7; D is uncertain. The germline V gene has CDR1 DFQATT and CDR2 SNEGSKA (reference sequence). This CDR3 region has 13 residues. The V end lost 3 bases, the J end lost 4 bases, and 13 bases lay between the germline ends. CDR3 amino acids: CSASGQIPYEQYF. CDR3 in DNA: TGCAGTGCTAGTGGTCAGATACCATACGAGCAGTACTTC.

The chain couples TRBV5-1 to TRBJ2-1; TRBD2 is a possible D gene (7 bases). The CDR3 covers 17 residues. Germline values: CDR1 SGHRS, CDR2 YFSETQ. V was pared by 0 bases and J by 4 bases, with 17 bases between. The CDR3 DNA follows: TGCGCCAGCAGCTTGGACTCGGGGGGCGGGAGTTACAATGAGCAGTTCTTC. This sequence encodes CASSLDSGGGSYNEQFF. Looking up the rest from reference TRBV5-1 and TRBJ2-1 gives the full variable domain: KAGVTQTPRYLIKTRGQQVTLSCSPISGHRSVSWYQQTPGQGLQFLFEYFSETQRNKGNFPGRFSGRQFSNSRSEMNVSTLELGDSALYLCASSLDSGGGSYNEQFFGPGTRLTVL.

This clonotype was counted many times. The chain has TRBV3-1 and TRBJ2-1; 8 nucleotides line up with TRBD2. The germline V gene has CDR1 LGHDT and CDR2 YNNKEL (reference sequence). The CDR3 loop spans 16 amino acids. J lost 5 bases, V lost 3 bases, and 9 bases had no gene match. The CDR3 bases are TGTGCCAGCAGCCATATACTAGCGGTTAAAGACAATGAGCAGTTCTTC. Its protein product is CASSHILAVKDNEQFF.

The chain joins TRBV7-2 to TRBJ2-1, with D tentatively TRBD1 or TRBD2 (5 bases each). V dropped 3 bases and J dropped 1 base, with 7 bases sitting between them. CDR3 length: 14 residues. Germline V gene lookup returns CDR1 SGHTA and CDR2 FQGNSA. In nucleotides, the CDR3 is TGTGCCAGCAGCTTTTGGGGGTCCTACAATGAGCAGTTCTTC. This encodes CASSFWGSYNEQFF. Combining the CDR3 with reference TRBV7-2 and TRBJ2-1 gives the whole variable domain GAGVSQSPSNKVTEKGKDVELRCDPISGHTALYWYRQSLGQGLEFLIYFQGNSAPDKSGLPSDRFSAERTGGSVSTLTIQRTQQEDSAVYLCASSFWGSYNEQFFGPGTRLTVL.

This clonotype has a count of ten or more. This rearrangement joins TRBV6-1 to TRBJ1-6; possible D gene TRBD1, 5 bases. The CDR3 has 14 residues. V lost 8 bases to trimming and J lost 10 bases, with 18 bases between them. Germline V lookup: CDR1 MNHNS, CDR2 SASEGT. The CDR3 coding sequence is TGTGCCAGCCGAGGAACAGGTGCTGGGTCACCCCTCCACTTT. It is translated as CASRGTGAGSPLHF.

The V call is TRBV20-1, the J call TRBJ2-3; 8 nucleotides line up with TRBD2. The germline CDR1 and CDR2 sequences are DFQATT and SNEGSKA (reference sequence). V gave up 0 bases and J gave up 2 bases; unmatched junction bases: 4. The CDR3 has 15 amino acids. CDR3 protein: CSARDTGRDTDTQYF. The CDR3 DNA is TGCAGTGCTAGAGATACCGGGAGGGACACAGATACGCAGTATTTT.

This clonotype was seen at least ten times. CDR3 in DNA: TGCGCCAGCAGCTTGCCGACAGGGAGCTCTGGAAACACCATATATTTT. Translating gives CASSLPTGSSGNTIYF. This chain joins TRBV5-1 and TRBJ1-3, with 7 bases fitting TRBD1. Germline V CDR1 and CDR2: SGHRS, YFSETQ. V was clipped by 1 base and J by 0 bases; unmatched bases: 4. CDR3 length: 16 residues. The variable domain in full, with the rest retrieved from reference TRBV5-1 and TRBJ1-3, is KAGVTQTPRYLIKTRGQQVTLSCSPISGHRSVSWYQQTPGQGLQFLFEYFSETQRNKGNFPGRFSGRQFSNSRSEMNVSTLELGDSALYLCASSLPTGSSGNTIYFGEGSWLTVV.